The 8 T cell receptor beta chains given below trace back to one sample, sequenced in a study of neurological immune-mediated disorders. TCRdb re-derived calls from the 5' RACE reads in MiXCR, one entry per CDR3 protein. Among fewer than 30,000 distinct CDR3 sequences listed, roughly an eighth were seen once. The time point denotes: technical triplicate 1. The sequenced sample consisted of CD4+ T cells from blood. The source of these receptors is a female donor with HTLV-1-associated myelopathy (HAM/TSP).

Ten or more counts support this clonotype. CDR3 residues: CASSSPVLTEAFF. The CDR3 bases are TGTGCCAGCAGCTCCCCGGTGCTTACTGAAGCTTTCTTT. The genes are TRBV5-5 and TRBJ1-1; D unclear. Germline-derived CDR1 and CDR2 are SGHKS and YYEKEE (reference sequence). The length of the CDR3 is 13 residues. With 3 bases removed from V and 5 bases from J, the gap between germline ends came to 11 bases.

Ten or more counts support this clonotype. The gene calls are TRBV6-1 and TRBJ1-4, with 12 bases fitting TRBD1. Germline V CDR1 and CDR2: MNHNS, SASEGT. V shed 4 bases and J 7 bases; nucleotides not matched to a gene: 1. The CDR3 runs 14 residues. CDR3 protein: CASSVGQGAEKLFF. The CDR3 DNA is TGTGCCAGCAGTGTGGGACAGGGGGCTGAAAAACTGTTTTTT.

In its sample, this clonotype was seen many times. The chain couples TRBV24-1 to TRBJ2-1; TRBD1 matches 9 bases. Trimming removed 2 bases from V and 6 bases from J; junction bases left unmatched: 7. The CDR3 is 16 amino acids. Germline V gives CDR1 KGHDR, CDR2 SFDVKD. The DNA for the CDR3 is TGTGCCACCAGTGATTCGACAGGGGGGTTTTTCAATGAGCAGTTCTTC. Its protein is CATSDSTGGFFNEQFF.

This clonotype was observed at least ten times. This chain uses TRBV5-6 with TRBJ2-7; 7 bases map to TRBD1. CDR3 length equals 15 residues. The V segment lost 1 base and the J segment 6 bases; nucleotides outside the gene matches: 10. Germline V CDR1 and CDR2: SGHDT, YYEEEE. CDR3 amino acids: CASSLTDRALPEQYF. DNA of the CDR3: TGTGCCAGCAGCTTGACAGACAGGGCTTTACCCGAGCAGTACTTC.

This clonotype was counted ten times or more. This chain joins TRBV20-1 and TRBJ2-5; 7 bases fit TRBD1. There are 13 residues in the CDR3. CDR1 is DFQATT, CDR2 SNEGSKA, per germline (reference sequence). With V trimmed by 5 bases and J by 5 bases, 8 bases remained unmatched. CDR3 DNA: TGCAGTGCTTCGACAGGGTTTGTGGAGACCCAGTACTTC. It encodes CSASTGFVETQYF.

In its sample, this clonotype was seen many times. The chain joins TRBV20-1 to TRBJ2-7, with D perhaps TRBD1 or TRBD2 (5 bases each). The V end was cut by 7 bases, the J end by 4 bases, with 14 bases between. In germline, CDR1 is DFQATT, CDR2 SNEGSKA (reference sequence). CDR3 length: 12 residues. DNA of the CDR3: TGCAGTGGGGGCCAAGCGGAATACGAGCAGTACTTC. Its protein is CSGGQAEYEQYF.

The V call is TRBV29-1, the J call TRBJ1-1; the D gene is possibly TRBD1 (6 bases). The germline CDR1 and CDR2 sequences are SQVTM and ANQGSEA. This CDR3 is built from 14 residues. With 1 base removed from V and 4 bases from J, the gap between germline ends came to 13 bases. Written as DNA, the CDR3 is TGCAGCGTTGAAGGAACAGGGAGGGGCACTGAAGCTTTCTTT. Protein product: CSVEGTGRGTEAFF.

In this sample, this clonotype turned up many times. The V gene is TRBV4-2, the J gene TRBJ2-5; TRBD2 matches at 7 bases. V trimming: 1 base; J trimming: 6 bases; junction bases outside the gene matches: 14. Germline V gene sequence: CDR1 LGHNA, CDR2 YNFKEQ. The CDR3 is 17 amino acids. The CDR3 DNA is TGTGCCAGCAGCCAAGCGCCCGGGACTACGGCCCCAAAGACCCAGTACTTC. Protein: CASSQAPGTTAPKTQYF.